This TCR beta chain is from a study of blood T cell dynamics during melanoma immunotherapy. The study, taken as a whole, reports: Disease-control patients' PBMC repertoires became either more clonal or more diverse at W3.

A fixed DNA input of 300 to 350 ng was used per bulk PBMC sample. Here immunoSEQ multiplex PCR was the method, and the copy in TCRdb shows in-frame clones only, minus some. The sample holds 8,000 to 11,000 clones, roughly nine tenths seen once. This clone is labeled as medium-sized. Its antigen is not identified. CDR3 length: 19 residues. Trimming removed 7 bases from V and 0 bases from J; junction bases left unmatched: 17. CDR1 is MRHNA, CDR2 SNTAGT, per germline. Time point reported: pre-treatment baseline. Disease control meant complete response, partial response or stable disease at 12 weeks. Prior systemic cancer therapy, immunosuppressant use and other active malignancies excluded patients.

Specimen: blood, collected from a patient treated with checkpoint blockade. The chain combines TRBV6-4 with TRBJ1-4; 7 nucleotides agree with TRBD1. This receptor was identified in a human donor with melanoma. DNA of the CDR3: TGTGCCAGCATTGGCCCCACCGGGACAGTCCCTGCAACTAATGAAAAACTGTTTTTT. It specifies CASIGPTGTVPATNEKLFF.